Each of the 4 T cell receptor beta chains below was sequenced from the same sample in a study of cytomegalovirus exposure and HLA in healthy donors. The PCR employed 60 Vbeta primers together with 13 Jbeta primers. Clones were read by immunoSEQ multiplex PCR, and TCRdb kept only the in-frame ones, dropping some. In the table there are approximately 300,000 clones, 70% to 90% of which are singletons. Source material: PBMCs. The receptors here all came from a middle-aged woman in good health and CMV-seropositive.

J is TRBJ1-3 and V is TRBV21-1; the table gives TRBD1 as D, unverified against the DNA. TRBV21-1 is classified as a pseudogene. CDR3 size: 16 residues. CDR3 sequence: CASSNRDRFSGNTIYF. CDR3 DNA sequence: TGTGCCAGCAGCAACCGGGACAGATTCTCTGGAAACACCATATATTTT.

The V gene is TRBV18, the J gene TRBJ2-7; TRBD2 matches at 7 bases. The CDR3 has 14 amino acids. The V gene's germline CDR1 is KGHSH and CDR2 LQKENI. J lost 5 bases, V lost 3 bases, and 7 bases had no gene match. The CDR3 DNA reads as TGTGCCAGCTCACCGAGCGGGACCCTCCACGAGCAGTACTTC. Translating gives CASSPSGTLHEQYF.

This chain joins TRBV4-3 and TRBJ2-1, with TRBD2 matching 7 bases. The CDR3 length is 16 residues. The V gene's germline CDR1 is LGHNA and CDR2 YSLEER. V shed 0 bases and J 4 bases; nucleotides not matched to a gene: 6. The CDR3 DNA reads TGCGCCAGCAGCCAAGATTGGGCTAGCGGTTACAATGAGCAGTTCTTC. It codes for CASSQDWASGYNEQFF.

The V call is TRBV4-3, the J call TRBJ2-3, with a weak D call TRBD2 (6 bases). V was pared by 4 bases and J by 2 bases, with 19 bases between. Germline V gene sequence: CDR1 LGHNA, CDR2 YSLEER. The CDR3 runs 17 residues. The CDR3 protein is CASSLKLGLSNTDTQYF. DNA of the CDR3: TGCGCCAGCAGCCTGAAGTTGGGACTCAGTAACACAGATACGCAGTATTTT.